This T cell receptor beta chain was captured in a study of vaccination effects on CD4 cells after COVID-19. Turning to the study itself: Following the second dose by a median of 72 days, the post-vaccine samples were obtained. Study results and limitations: Clonal contraction was marked in infection- and vaccine-induced clones late after vaccination.

Ahead of sequencing, the ViraFEST assay grew antigen-specific CD4+ T cells using viral peptide pools. Having been cultured for around ten days, the cells underwent CD4+ T cell isolation. Two doses of BNT162b2 or mRNA-1273 vaccine were administered to participants. Nucleocapsid antibody tests were negative, and the vaccine recipients had no prior SARS-CoV-2 infection. About this clone itself: The antigen is unknown.

This CDR3 contains 16 residues. Germline loops: CDR1 SQVTM, CDR2 ANQGSEA. V lost 6 bases, J lost 4 bases, and 24 bases lay in between. The repertoire was sequenced with immunoSEQ multiplex PCR; TCRdb's copy has only in-frame clones and lacks some. Among roughly 25,000 clones listed, 73% were seen once. The sequences come from CD4+ T cells from PBMCs cultured with SARS-CoV-2 spike peptides, collected after COVID-19 vaccination. This TCR was recovered from a human donor who received a COVID-19 vaccine. The chain carries TRBV29-1 and TRBJ1-2, with a possible D match to TRBD1 (6 bases). Written as DNA, the CDR3 is TGCAGCGTAATAATCCTTTTGGGGGGGCTTGGCTATGGCTACACCTTC. It specifies CSVIILLGGLGYGYTF.